A selection of T cell receptor beta chains follows, all from one sample in a study of T cells after yellow fever vaccination. TCRdb fed the 5' RACE reads into MiXCR, producing one record per CDR3 protein. The profile shows approximately 510,000 distinct CDR3 sequences, roughly a fifth of them singletons. Material: PBMCs, obtained about 21 days after the first yellow fever vaccination. All receptors derive from a man younger than 35 who received the YFV17D yellow fever vaccine. The CDR3 runs from the conserved cysteine through the conserved F or W. The D gene is left open where the match is weak. A row's size may be missing; if present it is once, few, many or a size class.

V	J	D	size	DNA	CDR3
TRBV29-1	TRBJ2-3	-	-	TGCAGCTTAGGTTGGGCAGATACGCAGTATTTT	CSLGWADTQYF
TRBV30	TRBJ2-2	-	-	TGTGCCTGGGGCCATCAGGCCGGGGAGCTGTTTTTT	CAWGHQAGELFF
TRBV6-2/TRBV6-3	TRBJ2-3	-	-	TGTGCCAGCAGTTACTCTCGAGTAGCGGTCACAGATACGCAGTATTTT	CASSYSRVAVTDTQYF
TRBV4-1	TRBJ2-5	TRBD2	-	TGCGCCAGCAGCCAAGATCCGGGGGGATCGGGAAGGAGCCAGACCCAGTACTTC	CASSQDPGGSGRSQTQYF
TRBV7-9	TRBJ2-1	-	-	TGTGCCATAAGGGGGGGCCAAGGCTCCTACAATGAGCAGTTCTTC	CAIRGGQGSYNEQFF
TRBV2	TRBJ2-6	-	few	TGTGCCAGCAGTCGAGATCTCGGGGCCTCTGGGGCCAACGTCCTGACTTTC	CASSRDLGASGANVLTF
TRBV29-1	TRBJ1-3	-	few	TGCAGCGTCTCGGGACGAACCTCTGGAAACACCATATATTTT	CSVSGRTSGNTIYF
TRBV12-3/TRBV12-4	TRBJ2-1	-	-	TGTGCCAGCAGTGTTAGGGGTGAGCAGTTCTTC	CASSVRGEQFF
TRBV5-1	TRBJ2-2	-	few	TGCGCCAGCAGCCCTACCATCGGGTTGGCCGGGGAGCTGTTTTTT	CASSPTIGLAGELFF
TRBV3-1	TRBJ2-3	-	few	TGTGCCAGCAGTTACGCGGGACAAAGCACAGATACGCAGTATTTT	CASSYAGQSTDTQYF
TRBV5-1	TRBJ1-2	TRBD1	-	TGCGCCAGCAGCCCCGGGACAGCTCTATATGGCTACACCTTC	CASSPGTALYGYTF
TRBV28	TRBJ2-5	-	-	TGTGCCAGCAGACTAGCACAGGGGCCAGAGACCCAGTACTTC	CASRLAQGPETQYF
TRBV5-1	TRBJ2-4	TRBD2	-	TGCGCCAGCAGCGAAACTAGCGGGGGGACCAAAAACATTCAGTACTTC	CASSETSGGTKNIQYF
TRBV10-3	TRBJ1-3	-	few	TGTGCCATCAGTGAAGGGGGGCTACCTGGAAACACCATATATTTT	CAISEGGLPGNTIYF
TRBV3-1	TRBJ2-1	TRBD1	-	TGTGCCAGCAGCCAAGAACTTCGGACAGGGAGGTACAATGAGCAGTTCTTC	CASSQELRTGRYNEQFF
TRBV27	TRBJ2-1	-	few	TGTGCCAGCAGTTCATGGCCGCAGGGCAATGAGCAGTTCTTC	CASSSWPQGNEQFF
TRBV5-1	TRBJ1-2	TRBD1	-	TGCGCCAGCAGCTTGCGCAGACAGGGCCATGGCTACACCTTC	CASSLRRQGHGYTF
TRBV5-1	TRBJ2-5	TRBD2	-	TGCGCCAGCAGCAGGACTAGTCCTAAAGAGACCCAGTACTTC	CASSRTSPKETQYF
TRBV7-2	TRBJ2-7	TRBD2	many	TGTGCCAGCAGCCCGACGGGGGGTTCCTACGAGCAGTACTTC	CASSPTGGSYEQYF
TRBV7-6	TRBJ1-1	-	few	TGTGCCAGCAGCGGGGGCCCAGGCTACACTGAAGCTTTCTTT	CASSGGPGYTEAFF
TRBV9	TRBJ1-2	TRBD1	-	TGTGCCAGCAGCGCAGGACAGGGACGAGGAAAAGGCTACACCTTC	CASSAGQGRGKGYTF
TRBV28	TRBJ2-1	TRBD2	-	TGTGCCAGCAGTCCGTCGGCTAGCGGGGACAATGAGCAGTTCTTC	CASSPSASGDNEQFF
TRBV20-1	TRBJ2-1	TRBD2	many	TGCAGTGCTAGAGATCAGAGCGGGGGGGCCAATGAGCAGTTCTTC	CSARDQSGGANEQFF
TRBV7-2	TRBJ2-5	-	once	TGTGCCAGCAACCGGCAGGTTGGTGAGGAGACCCAGTACTTC	CASNRQVGEETQYF
TRBV7-8	TRBJ1-6	-	few	TGTGCCAGCAGCTTAGAAGGGGTATCACCCCTCCACTTT	CASSLEGVSPLHF
TRBV20-1	TRBJ2-7	-	few	TGCAGTGCTAGGGGGCAGGGACCCTACGAGCAGTACTTC	CSARGQGPYEQYF
TRBV29-1	TRBJ2-3	TRBD1	few	TGCAGCGGAAACAGGGGGGATACGCAGTATTTT	CSGNRGDTQYF
TRBV5-1	TRBJ2-3	TRBD1	few	TGCGCCAGCAGCCGCGCGAACAGGGGGCGAGGGGATACGCAGTATTTT	CASSRANRGRGDTQYF
TRBV12-3/TRBV12-4	TRBJ2-3	-	few	TGTGCCAGCAGTTTATTTCTAGTTTCCGATACGCAGTATTTT	CASSLFLVSDTQYF
TRBV29-1	TRBJ2-3	-	few	TGCAGCGCCATCAGGGCAGACACAGATACGCAGTATTTT	CSAIRADTDTQYF
TRBV29-1	TRBJ2-2	-	few	TGCAGCGCCCTGCGGGGACAGAACACCGGGGAGCTGTTTTTT	CSALRGQNTGELFF
TRBV7-9	TRBJ2-3	TRBD1	few	TGTGCCAGCAGCCCCCCGCGGGGACAGGGGCCAGATACGCAGTATTTT	CASSPPRGQGPDTQYF
TRBV6-5	TRBJ2-1	-	-	TGTGCCAGCAGTTACTCGAGGGGGGGCTCCTACAATGAGCAGTTCTTC	CASSYSRGGSYNEQFF
TRBV20-1	TRBJ1-3	-	-	TGCAGTGCCTTCCAGATCTCTGGAAACACCATATATTTT	CSAFQISGNTIYF
TRBV4-1	TRBJ1-6	-	few	TGCGCCAGCGCCGCAGGGGATAGGAATTCACCCCTCCACTTT	CASAAGDRNSPLHF
TRBV7-9	TRBJ1-1	-	-	TGTGCCAGCAGAAAAGCGCAGGGTACAGCTTTCTTT	CASRKAQGTAFF
TRBV6-1	TRBJ1-1	-	few	TGTGCCAGCAGTGATGGCAGGGGAAACACTGAAGCTTTCTTT	CASSDGRGNTEAFF
TRBV28	TRBJ2-2	-	-	TGTGCCAGCAGTCCTTCGAGTTACACCGGGGAGCTGTTTTTT	CASSPSSYTGELFF
TRBV12-3/TRBV12-4	TRBJ1-1	TRBD1	-	TGTGCCAGCAGTTTCAGGGGGCGCCGAAACACTGAAGCTTTCTTT	CASSFRGRRNTEAFF
TRBV6-2/TRBV6-3	TRBJ2-7	-	many	TGTGCCAGCGGTCCTGTGGGGACCTCCTACGAGCAGTACTTC	CASGPVGTSYEQYF
TRBV19	TRBJ2-1	-	-	TGTGCCAGTAGTATTCATGGCGGCGTTAGGAATGAGCAGTTCTTC	CASSIHGGVRNEQFF
TRBV20-1	TRBJ2-1	TRBD2	-	TGCAGTGCTAGAGACATACTAGCGGGTTTCGATGAGCAGTTCTTC	CSARDILAGFDEQFF
TRBV9	TRBJ2-1	TRBD2	-	TGTGCCAGCAGCGAGGCGGGACTAGATAACAATGAGCAGTTCTTC	CASSEAGLDNNEQFF
TRBV4-1	TRBJ2-2	-	few	TGCGCCAGCAGCCAAAGAACAGTGAACACCGGGGAGCTGTTTTTT	CASSQRTVNTGELFF
TRBV20-1	TRBJ2-2	-	-	TGCAGTGCTAGATCTGTGGCCACCGGGGAGCTGTTTTTT	CSARSVATGELFF
TRBV29-1	TRBJ2-7	TRBD2	few	TGCAGCGTTGACGTGGGGGGGTTAGGGTACGAGCAGTACTTC	CSVDVGGLGYEQYF
TRBV4-1	TRBJ1-2	-	few	TGCGCCAGCAGCCAAGGTCTGGTCGACTATGGCTACACCTTC	CASSQGLVDYGYTF
TRBV11-2	TRBJ1-6	TRBD1	-	TGTGCCAGCAGCCCAGGACAGGGCTCCTATAATTCACCCCTCCACTTT	CASSPGQGSYNSPLHF
TRBV6-4	TRBJ1-5	TRBD1	-	TGTGCCAGCAGGGAAGGGGGCCAGCCCCAGCATTTT	CASREGGQPQHF
TRBV5-1	TRBJ1-2	-	few	TGCGCCAGCAGCTTGGATCATGGCTACACCTTC	CASSLDHGYTF
TRBV7-7	TRBJ2-7	TRBD1	few	TGTGCCAGCAGCTTTCGGCCAGGGGGCGGCGAGCAGTACTTC	CASSFRPGGGEQYF
TRBV20-1	TRBJ1-6	-	few	TGCAGTGCTAGAGGACAGGCGGCACCCCTCCACTTT	CSARGQAAPLHF
TRBV3-1	TRBJ2-3	-	-	TGTGCCAGCAGCCAGACAGGGACTCCGGATACGCAGTATTTT	CASSQTGTPDTQYF
TRBV12-3/TRBV12-4	TRBJ2-3	-	few	TGTGCCAGCAGTCCCCTATGGGGGGGAGCGGACAGGATTCTTGATACGCAGTATTTT	CASSPLWGGADRILDTQYF
TRBV6-5	TRBJ2-1	-	few	TGTGCCAGCAGTTACGGTGCGGGGCCATACAATGAGCAGTTCTTC	CASSYGAGPYNEQFF
TRBV27	TRBJ1-3	-	-	TGTGCCAGCAGTTTAACGAGAAACTCTGGAAACACCATATATTTT	CASSLTRNSGNTIYF
TRBV5-1	TRBJ1-6	TRBD1	-	TGCGCCAGCACCTCGACAGGGGGGAATTCACCCCTCCACTTT	CASTSTGGNSPLHF
TRBV5-4	TRBJ2-6	-	-	TGTGCCAGCAGCCCAGCTCGGGGAGTTCGTGGGGCCAACGTCCTGACTTTC	CASSPARGVRGANVLTF
TRBV12-3/TRBV12-4	TRBJ2-2	-	-	TGTGCCAGCAGTCTGGGGTACCCCGGGGAGCTGTTTTTT	CASSLGYPGELFF